This TCR beta chain was recorded in a study of T cells in Graves' hyperthyroidism and ophthalmopathy. Germline assignment: CDR1 LNHNV and CDR2 YYDKDF (reference sequence). V gave up 1 base and J gave up 5 bases, with 11 bases separating them. The CDR3 consists of 14 residues. The authors deemed Graves' hyperthyroidism stable absent ophthalmopathy progression within 18 months. PBMCs were obtained from 10 ml fresh peripheral blood. Study results and limitations: Ophthalmopathy was identified by the model a median about 6 months ahead of onset. Most expanded thyroid clonotypes above 0.001 also appeared in blood.

This clonotype has at least ten counts. Its matching antigen is unknown. Amplified regions were TCR beta CDR3 sequences from RNA transcripts. First-round RT-PCR with HTBI primers amplified the TCR CDR3 region. TCRdb used MiXCR to reprocess the multiplex PCR reads, holding one entry per CDR3 protein. In the table there are hundreds of thousands of distinct CDR3 sequences, about 38% of which are singletons. The receptor was derived from a young man with Graves' hyperthyroidism. V gene TRBV15 combines with J gene TRBJ2-5; D not certain. Sequenced input: blood. The CDR3 here is CATSRAYSSETQYF. CDR3 sequence (DNA): TGTGCCACCAGCAGAGCGTATTCGTCCGAGACCCAGTACTTC.